Below, 15 T cell receptor beta chains from the same sample are listed, as sequenced in a study of CD8+ T cells in alopecia areata. The authors extracted RNA and reverse transcribed it into cDNA as the sequencing template. Data came from immunoSEQ multiplex PCR; TCRdb stores just in-frame clones and leaves some out. The sample lists 160,000 or so clones, about three fifths seen once, with 0.7% to 1% in the top ten. Treatment: oral pan-JAK inhibitor, 5-10 mg twice daily. This material consisted of CD4+ T cells sorted from blood, taken at week 4, from a patient treated with tofacitinib. These receptors were collected from a human donor with alopecia areata.

The V gene is TRBV7-8, the J gene TRBJ2-1, with D perhaps TRBD1 (6 bases). The V end lost 1 base, the J end lost 5 bases, and 9 bases lay between the germline ends. Germline V lookup: CDR1 SGHVS, CDR2 FQNEAQ. This CDR3 contains 14 residues. In DNA, the CDR3 is TGTGCCAGCAGCTTAGGGGGGCTCGACAATGAGCAGTTCTTC. It encodes CASSLGGLDNEQFF.

This clone was recorded a few times. At the DNA level, this CDR3 is encoded by other sequences in the same sample as well. The chain employs TRBV7-2 and TRBJ2-5; no firm D call. This CDR3 contains 13 residues. Germline lookup yields CDR1 SGHTA and CDR2 FQGNSA. The V and J ends lost 1 base and 2 bases respectively, with 5 bases between them. CDR3 nucleotide sequence: TGTGCCAGCAGCTTAGAGCTTCAAGAGACCCAGTACTTC. Translating gives CASSLELQETQYF.

The chain carries TRBV9 and TRBJ1-6; no definite D call. V was shortened by 3 bases and J by 0 bases, with 4 bases between the two germline ends. The V gene's germline CDR1 is SGDLS and CDR2 YYNGEE. The CDR3 sequence is 14 residues long. CDR3: CASSGSSYNSPLHF. CDR3 nucleotide sequence: TGTGCCAGCAGCGGGAGCTCCTATAATTCACCCCTCCACTTT.

This clone was found once. The genes are TRBV2 and TRBJ2-5; 9 bases match TRBD2. The CDR3 has 14 amino acids. CDR1 is SNHLY, CDR2 FYNNEI, per germline. V shed 7 bases and J 5 bases; nucleotides not matched to a gene: 8. The CDR3: CASTGGGAGETQYF. The CDR3 DNA sequence: TGTGCCAGCACGGGCGGGGGGGCCGGTGAGACCCAGTACTTC.

The chain couples TRBV29-1 to TRBJ2-5; 8 bases map to TRBD1. The germline CDR1 and CDR2 sequences are SQVTM and ANQGSEA. V was pared by 7 bases and J by 5 bases, with 6 bases of the junction left unmatched. The CDR3 has 12 residues. The CDR3 DNA sequence: TGCAGCGGGCAGGGGGCGAGTGAGACCCAGTACTTC. Its translation: CSGQGASETQYF.

In its sample, this clone was seen once. One junction end disagrees with the germline gene, perhaps due to a read error. The chain carries TRBV11-1 and TRBJ2-7; D gene ambiguous. The CDR3 is made up of 12 amino acids. Germline V gives CDR1 SGHAT, CDR2 FQDESV (reference sequence). CDR3 bases: TGTGCCAGCAGCCCAGACTCCCAGCGTGCTGTTTTC. Protein: CASSPDSQRAVF.

The gene calls are TRBV27 and TRBJ1-4, with D unresolved. CDR1 and CDR2 (germline): MNHEY, SMNVEV (reference sequence). The CDR3 loop spans 14 amino acids. Trimming cost V 5 bases and J 5 bases, with 12 bases left between them. CDR3 nucleotides: TGTGCCAGCAGTACCCTCAGACACAATGAAAAACTGTTTTTT. Translating it yields CASSTLRHNEKLFF. Using reference TRBV27 and TRBJ1-4 for the parts outside the CDR3, the full variable domain is EAQVTQNPRYLITVTGKKLTVTCSQNMNHEYMSWYRQDPGLGLRQIYYSMNVEVTDKGDVPEGYKVSRKEKRNFPLILESPSPNQTSLYFCASSTLRHNEKLFFGSGTQLSVL.

The chain employs TRBV4-3 and TRBJ2-6; D call uncertain. Deletions cut 2 bases from V and 0 bases from J, with 5 bases between. The CDR3 sequence is 15 residues long. Germline CDR1 LGHNA, CDR2 YSLEER. The DNA of the CDR3 is TGCGCCAGCAGCCAACGAACCTCTGGGGCCAACGTCCTGACTTTC. Protein product: CASSQRTSGANVLTF.

The chain links TRBV18 to TRBJ1-2; D uncertain. The CDR3 is 13 residues long. CDR1 and CDR2 (germline): KGHSH, LQKENI. V was pared by 0 bases and J by 4 bases, with 6 bases between. In nucleotides, the CDR3 is TGTGCCAGCTCACCACCCGTTGTCTATGGCTACACCTTC. It yields the protein CASSPPVVYGYTF.

A few counts support this clone. The J gene is TRBJ1-4, the V gene TRBV13, with unresolved D. Germline V gives CDR1 PRHDT, CDR2 FYEKMQ (reference sequence). This CDR3 is 14 amino acids long. The V end was cut by 4 bases, the J end by 5 bases, with 11 bases between. The CDR3 coding sequence is TGTGCCAGCAGCTCGCGGACTACGAATGAAAAACTGTTTTTT. This encodes CASSSRTTNEKLFF.

The chain has TRBV30 and TRBJ1-1, with a tentative D call TRBD1 (6 bases). V lost 1 base, J lost 8 bases, and 14 bases lay in between. Germline V gene lookup returns CDR1 GTSNPN and CDR2 SVGIG (reference sequence). This CDR3 contains 13 residues. This CDR3 reads CAWSATGTSEAFF. The CDR3 nucleotides read TGTGCCTGGAGTGCCACCGGGACATCGGAAGCTTTCTTT.

V and J are TRBV2 and TRBJ2-1; tentatively, D is TRBD2 (6 bases). There are 17 residues in the CDR3. The V end was cut by 1 base, the J end by 4 bases, with 17 bases between. Germline V gene sequence: CDR1 SNHLY, CDR2 FYNNEI. Here the CDR3 reads CASSEVDGGDPYNEQFF. Written as DNA, the CDR3 is TGTGCCAGCAGTGAAGTTGACGGGGGAGACCCTTACAATGAGCAGTTCTTC. The full variable domain, completed using reference TRBV2 and TRBJ2-1, is EPEVTQTPSHQVTQMGQEVILRCVPISNHLYFYWYRQILGQKVEFLVSFYNNEISEKSEIFDDQFSVERPDGSNFTLKIRSTKLEDSAMYFCASSEVDGGDPYNEQFFGPGTRLTVL.

As to this clone: Other DNA sequences in the same sample also yield this CDR3. The chain couples TRBV29-1 to TRBJ1-1; 9 bases are shared with TRBD1. The CDR3 has 13 amino acids. V was clipped by 3 bases and J by 5 bases; unmatched bases: 4. Germline assignment: CDR1 SQVTM and CDR2 ANQGSEA. The CDR3 nucleotides read TGCAGCGTTGAGGACAGGGGAGGTACTGAAGCTTTCTTT. Its translation: CSVEDRGGTEAFF.

This clone appeared a single time. The chain links TRBV30 to TRBJ1-1; D remains ambiguous. Germline V gene sequence: CDR1 GTSNPN, CDR2 SVGIG (reference sequence). The CDR3 has 12 amino acids. Trimming stripped 2 bases from V and 0 bases from J, with 4 bases between. Here the CDR3 reads CAWSKVNTEAFF. CDR3 DNA: TGTGCCTGGAGTAAGGTGAACACTGAAGCTTTCTTT.

The chain has TRBV4-2 and TRBJ1-2, with a tentative D call TRBD1 (5 bases). There are 15 residues in the CDR3. V was shortened by 2 bases and J by 5 bases, with 15 bases between the two germline ends. Germline CDR1 is LGHNA and CDR2 is YNFKEQ. The CDR3 DNA is TGTGCCAGCAGCCAATCCTCCCGGGGGAAGTATGGCTACACCTTC. It is translated as CASSQSSRGKYGYTF.